This TCR beta chain was profiled in a study of T cell changes during pregnancy in multiple sclerosis. Measured with immunoSEQ multiplex PCR; TCRdb has only the in-frame clones, and not every one. The data contain 78,000 or so clones, around 90% of them singletons. This CDR3 is 15 amino acids long. The germline CDR1 and CDR2 sequences are SGHNT and YYREEE (reference sequence). V was shortened by 6 bases and J by 1 base, with 15 bases between the two germline ends. J is TRBJ2-3 and V is TRBV5-4; D perhaps matches TRBD2 (6 bases). This material consisted of peripheral blood, taken before pregnancy. This sequence was found in a female donor with multiple sclerosis, enrolled in a pregnancy study. CDR3 in amino acids: CASKGGNSGTDTQYF. The CDR3 coding sequence is TGTGCCAGCAAGGGCGGGAATTCGGGCACAGATACGCAGTATTTT. Drawing the rest from reference TRBV5-4 and TRBJ2-3, the complete variable domain is ETGVTQSPTHLIKTRGQQVTLRCSSQSGHNTVSWYQQALGQGPQFIFQYYREEENGRGNFPPRFSGLQFPNYSSELNVNALELDDSALYLCASKGGNSGTDTQYFGPGTRLTVL.